Reported below is one TCR beta chain. J gave up 10 bases and V 6 bases, and 5 bases lay outside the gene matches. The CDR3 has 12 amino acids. CDR1 and CDR2 from the germline V gene are MNHNS and SASEGT. The entry originates in a study of technical replicates of blood from a handful of donors. The method was immunoSEQ multiplex PCR; TCRdb's version includes in-frame clones alone and lacks a portion of them. Here the sample spans tens of thousands of clones, approximately 94% being singletons. The source of this sequence is a human donor in good health. V is TRBV6-1 and J is TRBJ1-1; 10 positions agree with TRBD1. The sequenced sample consisted of T cells isolated from PBMCs. The CDR3 reads CASRRQGARAFF. The CDR3 DNA reads as TGTGCCAGCAGAAGACAGGGGGCTCGAGCTTTCTTT.